What follows is one T cell receptor beta chain and its context. The antigen is undetermined. The data were produced by immunoSEQ multiplex PCR, yet TCRdb's version contains in-frame clones alone and is incomplete. The data contain roughly 49,000 clones, around four fifths of them seen just once; the ten biggest clones take up about 0.8%. This sample is drawn from a study of memory CD4+ T cells and cytomegalovirus serostatus. Broader study findings: Of 150 to 200 reported CMV TCRbeta sequences, some 70 were found in memory CD4+ repertoires. Suggested: most of the CMV-linked TCR signature lies in CD4+ memory cells.

There are 15 residues in the CDR3. Germline trimming cut 3 bases from V and 3 bases from J; bases unmatched to any gene: 9. Germline values: CDR1 GTSNPN, CDR2 SVGIG (reference sequence). Single viable CD3+CD4+CD8-CD45RO+ cells were sorted as the memory CD4+ T cells. CMV serostatus came from serum IgG against pp150, pp28, p38, p52. Positive selection with CD4 microbeads enriched total CD4+ T cells. This sequence joins TRBV30 and TRBJ1-1, with TRBD1 matching 8 bases. Material: memory CD4+ T cells from blood. This sequence was found in an adult in good health and CMV-seronegative. The CDR3 DNA follows: TGTGCCTGGAGGCGTCCGGACAGGGAGGACACTGAAGCTTTCTTT. Amino acids: CAWRRPDREDTEAFF.